The source of this TCR beta chain is a study of shared clonotypes between healthy human individuals. General study results and limits: Rarefaction exposed incomplete sorted-subset sequencing despite large depth.

Here immunoSEQ multiplex PCR was the method, and the copy in TCRdb shows in-frame clones only, minus some. The data contain about 1.1 million clones, roughly 80% of them singletons. The trim removed 0 bases at V and 3 bases at J, leaving 9 bases unmatched. This CDR3 has 17 residues. In germline, CDR1 is MNHNS, CDR2 SASEGT. With regard to this clone: The antigen is unknown.

This clonotype was obtained from a man aged 18-30 years in good health. Some clones in this sample may be carry-over from other donors' samples. V and J are TRBV6-1 and TRBJ2-7, with 9 bases that match TRBD2. The specimen was memory CD4+ T cells from PBMCs. The subset is: CD45RA-negative fraction. In DNA form, the CDR3 reads TGTGCCAGCAGTGAAGCACCAGGGACTAGCCTTCACTACGAGCAGTACTTC. It translates to CASSEAPGTSLHYEQYF.